The 21 T cell receptor beta chains in this list originate from one sample, sequenced in a study of blood T cell repertoires in COVID-19. Method: immunoSEQ multiplex PCR; TCRdb's copy keeps in-frame clones and lacks some. The data hold some 280,000 clones, with roughly 90% observed a single time. Sequenced material: peripheral blood. The receptors were gathered from a woman aged 55-69 years with acute or convalescent COVID-19.

This chain links TRBV4-1 with TRBJ2-5, with 8 bases identical to TRBD2. This CDR3 has 16 amino acids. With V trimmed by 4 bases and J by 5 bases, 12 bases remained unmatched. From germline, CDR1 is MGHRA and CDR2 YSYEKL. Here the CDR3 DNA reads TGCGCCAGCAGCCGCACGTTGTCGGGGGGGGCGGAGACCCAGTACTTC. Its protein product is CASSRTLSGGAETQYF.

This clone was observed a handful of times. V is TRBV19 and J is TRBJ1-2; the D gene is possibly TRBD1 (5 bases). The germline CDR1 and CDR2 sequences are LNHDA and SQIVND (reference sequence). With 5 bases removed from V and 2 bases from J, the gap between germline ends came to 12 bases. CDR3 length: 14 amino acids. The CDR3 DNA follows: TGTGCCAGTAGTCCTCTGACAGACAACTATGGCTACACCTTC. It specifies CASSPLTDNYGYTF.

The V gene is TRBV28, the J gene TRBJ1-4, with D possibly being TRBD1 (5 bases). Germline CDR1 MDHEN, CDR2 SYDVKM. Trimming removed 1 base from V and 3 bases from J, with 12 bases in between. This CDR3 has 16 residues. CDR3 sequence: CASSLLTVAANEKLFF. CDR3 DNA: TGTGCCAGCAGTTTATTGACAGTTGCAGCTAATGAAAAACTGTTTTTT. Using reference TRBV28 and TRBJ1-4 for the parts outside the CDR3, the full variable domain is DVKVTQSSRYLVKRTGEKVFLECVQDMDHENMFWYRQDPGLGLRLIYFSYDVKMKEKGDIPEGYSVSREKKERFSLILESASTNQTSMYLCASSLLTVAANEKLFFGSGTQLSVL.

This clone was counted between two and nine times. V and J are TRBV5-1 and TRBJ2-1; 8 bases are a match to TRBD2. The CDR3 consists of 16 residues. Germline V gives CDR1 SGHRS, CDR2 YFSETQ. The junction had 7 bases not matched to a gene; V was cut back by 4 bases and J by 1 base. The CDR3 bases are TGCGCCAGCAGCGGGGGACTAGTGAATTCCTACAATGAGCAGTTCTTC. This sequence encodes CASSGGLVNSYNEQFF.

This chain links TRBV18 with TRBJ1-1, with D unresolved. The V end was cut by 3 bases, the J end by 7 bases, with 15 bases between. Germline CDR1 and CDR2: KGHSH and LQKENI. This CDR3 is 14 amino acids long. Here the CDR3 DNA reads TGTGCCAGCTCACCCGGAGGAGGTCCTAATGAAGCTTTCTTT. This sequence encodes CASSPGGGPNEAFF.

A note on this clone: This specimen includes other DNA sequences encoding the same CDR3. J is TRBJ2-7 and V is TRBV10-3; 13 positions agree with TRBD2. Germline values: CDR1 ENHRY, CDR2 SYGVKD. With 6 bases clipped from V and 5 bases from J, the junction kept 1 base outside the gene matches. This CDR3 is 13 amino acids long. The CDR3: CAIRGLAGDEQYF. The CDR3 DNA follows: TGTGCCATCAGAGGACTAGCGGGAGACGAGCAGTACTTC.

The V call is TRBV6-1, the J call TRBJ1-2, with D unclear. The germline gives CDR1 MNHNS, CDR2 SASEGT. The CDR3 extends over 15 amino acids. V was trimmed by 1 base and J by 2 bases, leaving 11 bases between them. The CDR3 region has the DNA TGTGCCAGCAGTGAAGTTCAGGTTCGGAACTATGGCTACACCTTC. Its translation is CASSEVQVRNYGYTF.

V usage is TRBV28 and J usage is TRBJ1-2, with D possibly TRBD1 on 5 matching bases. The V gene's germline CDR1 is MDHEN and CDR2 SYDVKM. The CDR3 is 15 residues long. V shed 2 bases and J shed 4 bases, with 14 bases lying between them. The CDR3 DNA sequence: TGTGCCAGCAGTTTAGGGGCCGTGGTGTTCTATGGCTACACCTTC. As protein: CASSLGAVVFYGYTF.

J is TRBJ2-5 and V is TRBV6-2 or TRBV6-3, with D perhaps matching TRBD1 (6 bases). Trimming took 0 bases from V and 7 from J, leaving 15 bases between them. The CDR3 is 15 amino acids. Germline lookup yields CDR1 MNHEY and CDR2 SVGEGT. The CDR3 here is CASSYSTRGDGTQYF. The CDR3 DNA reads TGTGCCAGCAGTTACTCGACCAGGGGCGATGGGACCCAGTACTTC.

The chain recombines TRBV20-1 with TRBJ2-1; no clear D. CDR3 length: 11 amino acids. Trimming cost V 3 bases and J 7 bases, with 7 bases left between them. Germline CDR1 reads DFQATT; CDR2 reads SNEGSKA (reference sequence). CDR3 region: CSASPQNEQFF. The CDR3 coding sequence is TGCAGTGCTAGCCCCCAGAATGAGCAGTTCTTC.

The rearrangement uses TRBV4-3 and TRBJ2-1; D gene uncertain. V was shortened by 1 base and J by 3 bases, with 10 bases between the two germline ends. In germline, CDR1 is LGHNA, CDR2 YSLEER. The CDR3 has 15 residues. In DNA form, the CDR3 reads TGCGCCAGCAGCCAAGTGGCGGCAGACTACAATGAGCAGTTCTTC. Translation gives CASSQVAADYNEQFF.

The rearrangement links TRBV7-8 to TRBJ1-6; 8 bases are a match to TRBD1. The V gene's germline CDR1 is SGHVS and CDR2 FQNEAQ. This CDR3 is 15 amino acids long. The ends lost 3 bases at V and 5 bases at J; junction bases unmatched: 3. The CDR3 DNA follows: TGTGCCAGCAGCTTCCCGACAGGGGATAATTCACCCCTCCACTTT. Protein sequence: CASSFPTGDNSPLHF.

The chain links TRBV19 to TRBJ2-1; 8 positions match TRBD1. Looked up from germline, CDR1 is LNHDA and CDR2 is SQIVND (reference sequence). The CDR3 consists of 15 residues. The trim removed 2 bases at V and 4 bases at J, leaving 4 bases unmatched. The CDR3 is CASSIRQGTYNEQFF. As DNA, the CDR3 is TGTGCCAGTAGTATACGACAGGGGACTTACAATGAGCAGTTCTTC.

The CDR3 loop reads CASSSRDRLRGLPTYEQYF. Written as DNA, the CDR3 is TGTGCCAGCAGCTCCCGGGACAGGCTTAGGGGGCTCCCTACCTACGAGCAGTACTTC. The chain uses TRBV7-2 and TRBJ2-7, with TRBD1 matching 8 bases. The CDR3 runs 19 residues. V shed 4 bases and J 2 bases; nucleotides not matched to a gene: 19. CDR1 is SGHTA and CDR2 is FQGNSA in the germline V gene.

V is TRBV19 and J is TRBJ2-7; 8 bases are shared with TRBD1. The CDR3 extends over 15 amino acids. V was clipped by 5 bases and J by 3 bases; unmatched bases: 9. Germline V gene sequence: CDR1 LNHDA, CDR2 SQIVND (reference sequence). The CDR3 DNA reads as TGTGCCAGTAGTCCCCTCGGACAGGGCAACTACGAGCAGTACTTC. It translates to CASSPLGQGNYEQYF.

The chain combines TRBV18 with TRBJ2-7, with TRBD1 matching 9 bases. Germline CDR1 and CDR2: KGHSH and LQKENI. The CDR3 consists of 13 residues. Germline trimming cut 3 bases from V and 6 bases from J; bases unmatched to any gene: 3. CDR3 amino acids: CASSPGTGREQYF. The CDR3 nucleotides read TGTGCCAGCTCACCCGGGACAGGGCGCGAGCAGTACTTC.

This chain joins TRBV13 and TRBJ2-7; D perhaps matches TRBD1 (5 bases). Trimming cost V 5 bases and J 2 bases, with 16 bases left between them. This CDR3 comprises 15 residues. Germline V gene lookup returns CDR1 PRHDT and CDR2 FYEKMQ (reference sequence). CDR3 sequence: CASSPGIDSPYEQYF. The CDR3 DNA reads TGTGCCAGCAGCCCAGGCATCGACAGCCCCTACGAGCAGTACTTC. The full variable domain, its missing parts supplied by reference TRBV13 and TRBJ2-7, is AAGVIQSPRHLIKEKRETATLKCYPIPRHDTVYWYQQGPGQDPQFLISFYEKMQSDKGSIPDRFSAQQFSDYHSELNMSSLELGDSALYFCASSPGIDSPYEQYFGPGTRLTVT.

V gene TRBV5-4 combines with J gene TRBJ1-1; 8 bases align to TRBD1. Germline lookup yields CDR1 SGHNT and CDR2 YYREEE (reference sequence). The CDR3 sequence is 13 residues long. V dropped 4 bases and J dropped 5; count of bases not matched to a gene: 4. Written as DNA, the CDR3 is TGTGCCAGCAGCAGACAGGGGACGACTGAAGCTTTCTTT. This gives the protein CASSRQGTTEAFF.

The chain couples TRBV27 to TRBJ2-1; no reliable D call. CDR1 is MNHEY and CDR2 is SMNVEV in the germline V gene (reference sequence). With 4 bases removed from V and 5 bases from J, the gap between germline ends came to 12 bases. The CDR3 consists of 14 residues. The CDR3 sequence is CASSSTWSDNEQFF. Written as DNA, the CDR3 is TGTGCCAGCAGTTCGACATGGTCGGACAATGAGCAGTTCTTC.

The chain combines TRBV28 with TRBJ1-2; D remains ambiguous. Trimming removed 7 bases at V and 2 bases at J, with 11 bases between. CDR3 length: 13 residues. Germline CDR1 MDHEN, CDR2 SYDVKM. The CDR3: CASIKSGNYGYTF. The CDR3 bases are TGTGCCAGCATCAAATCGGGGAACTATGGCTACACCTTC.

V gene TRBV5-1 combines with J gene TRBJ2-7; 7 nucleotides match TRBD1. V trimming: 7 bases; J trimming: 1 base; junction bases outside the gene matches: 2. The CDR3 is made up of 12 amino acids. Germline CDR1 is SGHRS and CDR2 is YFSETQ. The CDR3 region has the DNA TGCGCCAGCCAGGGACAGTCCTACGAGCAGTACTTC. It codes for CASQGQSYEQYF.